The clone carrying this T cell receptor beta chain was found once. The data are from a study of blood T cell repertoires in COVID-19. Generated by immunoSEQ multiplex PCR, the TCRdb table keeps only in-frame clones and is missing some. The data contain 130,000 to 150,000 clones, around 89% of them singletons. CDR1 is SNHLY and CDR2 is FYNNEI in the germline V gene. The CDR3 covers 18 residues. V shed 1 base and J shed 0 bases, with 13 bases lying between them. Source material: peripheral blood. This clonotype was sampled from a man younger than 35 with COVID-19, enrolled during active disease. V gene TRBV2 combines with J gene TRBJ2-6; maybe TRBD1 (6 bases). CDR3 DNA: TGTGCCAGCAGTGAAGGGACAGCCTTGTTCTCTGGGGCCAACGTCCTGACTTTC. Translated: CASSEGTALFSGANVLTF.